The entry that follows covers one TCR beta chain sequence. The antigen is not known. Stated treatment: oral pan-JAK inhibitor, 5-10 mg twice daily. The data were taken from a study of CD8+ T cells in alopecia areata. Study information: Treated patients took oral tofacitinib at 5 to 10 mg twice daily. Overall study results and limits: Lesional tissue from the scalp (especially in alopecia totalis/universalis) showed higher clonality than normal scalp. Tofacitinib significantly reduced both scalp clonality and expanded CD8+ clones among the top 100. Patients shared TCRs less clearly than mice did, possibly for HLA-related reasons.

The CDR3 length is 15 residues. The trim removed 3 bases at V and 4 bases at J, leaving 3 bases unmatched. From germline, CDR1 is LGHNA and CDR2 YSLEER. Isolated RNA was reverse transcribed into cDNA used as the sequencing template. Data came from immunoSEQ multiplex PCR; TCRdb stores just in-frame clones and leaves some out. The sample shows 200,000 to 250,000 clones, around 57% of them seen only once. The source was CD4+ T cells sorted from blood, collected at week 4, from a patient treated with tofacitinib. The receptor was isolated from a human donor with alopecia areata. The chain carries TRBV4-3 and TRBJ2-5; 12 bases are a match to TRBD2. The CDR3 bases are TGCGCCAGCAGCCATGAGACTAGCGGGGGAGAGACCCAGTACTTC. Residues: CASSHETSGGETQYF.